This T cell receptor (beta chain) was sequenced in a study of Ad26.COV2.S vaccination and SARS-CoV-2 variants. Germline V gene lookup returns CDR1 MNHEY and CDR2 SVGAGI. V was clipped by 8 bases and J by 7 bases, with 9 bases between them. The CDR3 loop spans 11 amino acids. Study conclusions and caveats: Spike-specific TCR breadth was greater in vaccine than placebo recipients.

This clone was observed once. Its antigen is unidentified. Clones were sequenced by immunoSEQ multiplex PCR, and TCRdb holds only the in-frame ones, with some missing. Here the sample spans roughly 390,000 clones, 88% being singletons. Treatment denoted: roughly 20 received Ad26.COV2.S at low or high dose, single or two shots; about 5 received placebo; per-sample allocation not given. Sampling was done on day 63 after the first vaccine or placebo injection. The chain has TRBV6-5 and TRBJ1-5; no definite D call. Sequencing used peripheral blood, obtained in a trial of Ad26.COV2.S vaccine versus placebo. This receptor was obtained from a person aged 18-65 years who received the Ad26.COV2.S COVID-19 vaccine or a placebo. CDR3 in DNA: TGTGCCAGCGGCGCAGAGCAGCCCCAGCATTTT. Translating gives CASGAEQPQHF.